This T cell receptor beta chain was obtained from a study of blood T cell repertoires in COVID-19. Study at large: Collection of acute and convalescent COVID-19 samples took place in the United States, Italy and Spain. Sources were T cells, B-cell-depleted T cells, or PBMCs; the material itself was cDNA or gDNA.

In the original analysis: Reference gene primer amplification gave nucleated cell count estimates. Here immunoSEQ multiplex PCR was the method, and the copy in TCRdb shows in-frame clones only, minus some. V and J calls and clone size come straight from that table; D and trimming were deduced from the DNA. Among 70,000 or so clones listed, roughly 80% were seen once. This sequence originates from a human donor in a cohort sampled during active COVID-19. Sequences were obtained from peripheral blood.

CDR3 DNA sequence: TGTGCCAGCAGCTTGACTCCTGGACAGGTAACGGACGAGCAGTACTTC. This translates into CASSLTPGQVTDEQYF. This chain connects TRBV5-6 to TRBJ2-7, with 7 bases identical to TRBD1. The V gene's germline CDR1 is SGHDT and CDR2 YYEEEE. This CDR3 has 16 amino acids. The J segment lost 5 bases and the V segment lost 1 base, leaving 12 bases of the junction unmatched.